This T cell receptor beta chain came from a study of T cell repertoires in cytomegalovirus infection (dated by TCRdb to about 2019). Broadly, across the study: Peptide stimulations targeted recently identified HLA-C-restricted CMV epitopes, whose presentation resists viral immunomodulation, together with well-studied HLA-B-restricted epitopes. Donor HLA type was relevant to the analysis, because carriage of CMV infection together with the matching HLA type was indicated by public TCR beta signatures. What the authors observed across the whole study: In both this cohort and an independent 352-donor cohort, the cumulative frequency of public TCR beta family members distinguished carriers of CMV infection plus the relevant HLA type. The ex vivo response was dominated by HLA-C-restricted CMV-specific TCR beta clonotypes, and the single most frequent clonotype in two of eight donors was supplied by these HLA-C-restricted clonotypes.

This clonotype has just a few counts. Its antigen has not been determined. Base qualities are not provided; no much larger clone lies one nucleotide away. In the germline V gene, CDR1 corresponds to MDHEN and CDR2 to SYDVKM. The CDR3 runs 15 residues from the cysteine to the phenylalanine. The sequence is cut down to CDR3 DNA, 45 bases in frame from base 1. V is pruned by 1 base and J by 4 bases, leaving 5 bases of the junction without a gene match. The treatment or condition label corresponds to: in vitro stimulation with specific CMV peptide epitopes to enrich CMV-specific T cells. The run used an Illumina HiSeq 1500. TCRdb redid the processing of the public reads, applying fastp at Q25 and MiXCR, and retained in-frame beta chains. Each record represents a unique CDR3 protein, reported with the most common genes and DNA among its rows. This sample lists about 770,000 distinct CDR3 sequences; just under 30% were detected once. Of the sample, over 10% falls within the top ten clones.

The chain links TRBV28 with TRBJ1-1; 8 central nucleotides agree with TRBD1. The specimen comprised cultured CD8+ T cells from PBMCs, sampled from culture after CMV antigen stimulation. This TCR came from a human donor in good health (CMV status not recorded). Some clones in this sample may be carry-over from other donors' samples. CDR3 protein: CASSLSGGFGTEAFF. The sequenced DNA is TGTGCCAGCAGTTTATCAGGGGGCTTTGGCACTGAAGCTTTCTTT.